This T cell receptor beta chain was captured in a study of CD8 T cells in ankylosing spondylitis. The study's findings and limits: Reports say disease-linked clones showed up significantly more in matched ankylosing spondylitis synovial fluid.

TCRdb reprocessed the 5' RACE reads with MiXCR, giving one entry per CDR3 protein. The data contain about 130,000 distinct CDR3 sequences, about 13% of them singletons. This clonotype was detected only a few times. Its target is not known. The CDR3 runs 12 residues. Germline lookup yields CDR1 MDHEN and CDR2 SYDVKM. V lost 4 bases and J 0 bases, leaving 3 bases between the germline ends. The sample was blood, either unsorted or a sorted T cell fraction (not recorded which). This receptor was obtained from a female donor with ankylosing spondylitis or in good health (not recorded which). The chain employs TRBV28 and TRBJ1-2; D is unresolved. DNA of the CDR3: TGTGCCAGCAGTTCAACTAACTATGGCTACACCTTC. Protein: CASSSTNYGYTF.